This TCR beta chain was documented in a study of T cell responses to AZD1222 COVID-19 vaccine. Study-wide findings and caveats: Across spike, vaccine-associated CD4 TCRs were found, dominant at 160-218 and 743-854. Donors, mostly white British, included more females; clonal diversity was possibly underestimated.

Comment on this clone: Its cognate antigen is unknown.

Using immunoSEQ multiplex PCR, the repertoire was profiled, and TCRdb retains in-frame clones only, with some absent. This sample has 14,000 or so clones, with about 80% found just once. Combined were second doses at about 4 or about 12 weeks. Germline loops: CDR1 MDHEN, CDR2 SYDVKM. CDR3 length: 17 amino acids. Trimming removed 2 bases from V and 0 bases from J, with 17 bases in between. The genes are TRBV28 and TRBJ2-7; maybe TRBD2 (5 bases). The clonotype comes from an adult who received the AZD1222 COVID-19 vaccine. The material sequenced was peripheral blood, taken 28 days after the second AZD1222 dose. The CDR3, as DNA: TGTGCCAGCAGTTTACCTCCAGGTTTAGCGAGCTCCTACGAGCAGTACTTC. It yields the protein CASSLPPGLASSYEQYF.